The 20 T cell receptor beta chains below were found in one sample sequenced in a study of neurological immune-mediated disorders. Time point here: longitudinal time-point 3. One entry per CDR3 protein results from TCRdb running MiXCR on the 5' RACE reads. The data contain 84,000 or so distinct CDR3 sequences, roughly 4.3% of them seen just once; the ten biggest clones take up approximately 5.4%. What was sequenced was PBMCs. The receptors here all came from a woman in her fifties or sixties with multiple sclerosis.

This clonotype was observed many times. J is TRBJ2-5 and V is TRBV7-9; 7 nucleotides align to TRBD1. CDR1 and CDR2 (germline): SEHNR, FQNEAQ (reference sequence). V shed 6 bases, J shed 5 bases, and the junction held 3 bases outside the gene matches. The CDR3 totals 12 residues. As DNA, the CDR3 is TGTGCCAGCAGAGTACAGGGGGAGACCCAGTACTTC. Its protein is CASRVQGETQYF.

This clonotype came up many times. The chain combines TRBV5-5 with TRBJ2-5; D uncertain. The CDR3 length is 14 residues. Germline-derived CDR1 and CDR2 are SGHKS and YYEKEE (reference sequence). V was shortened by 1 base and J by 5 bases, with 12 bases between the two germline ends. CDR3 region: CASSLSGSMETQYF. The CDR3 DNA follows: TGTGCCAGCAGCTTGTCAGGTAGTATGGAGACCCAGTACTTC.

This clonotype was seen at least ten times. V is TRBV5-1 and J is TRBJ1-2, with D unresolved. The CDR3 sequence is 13 residues long. With 0 bases removed from V and 7 bases from J, the gap between germline ends came to 10 bases. Germline CDR1 reads SGHRS; CDR2 reads YFSETQ. The CDR3 DNA follows: TGCGCCAGCAGCTTGGGTGGGCAGCCTGGCTACACCTTC. Its translation is CASSLGGQPGYTF.

This clonotype was recorded many times. The chain recombines TRBV20-1 with TRBJ2-6; tentative D call: TRBD2 (5 bases). CDR1 is DFQATT, CDR2 SNEGSKA, per germline (reference sequence). V lost 0 bases, J lost 0 bases, and 9 bases lay in between. The CDR3 runs to 16 residues. The CDR3 spells CSARDLGSSGANVLTF. The CDR3 DNA follows: TGCAGTGCTAGAGATCTTGGGAGCTCTGGGGCCAACGTCCTGACTTTC.

Ten or more counts support this clonotype. CDR3 DNA: TGTGCCAGCTCACCCCGGACAGGGTCAAACAATGAGCAGTTCTTC. Protein sequence: CASSPRTGSNNEQFF. The rearrangement joins TRBV18 to TRBJ2-1, with 8 bases fitting TRBD1. This CDR3 is 15 amino acids long. The J segment lost 5 bases and the V segment lost 3 bases, leaving 6 bases of the junction unmatched. Germline V gene data show CDR1 as KGHSH and CDR2 as LQKENI.

This clonotype was counted many times. J is TRBJ1-1 and V is TRBV5-4; 7 nucleotides match TRBD1. Unmatched junction bases numbered 6, after V lost 0 bases and J lost 4 bases. This CDR3 comprises 15 residues. Looked up from germline, CDR1 is SGHNT and CDR2 is YYREEE (reference sequence). The CDR3 here is CASSLASGGITEAFF. CDR3 nucleotide sequence: TGTGCCAGCAGCTTGGCGTCAGGGGGGATCACTGAAGCTTTCTTT.

This clonotype was picked up many times. The chain carries TRBV6-6 and TRBJ2-7, with TRBD2 as a possible D gene (7 bases). There are 15 residues in the CDR3. Germline lookup yields CDR1 MNHNY and CDR2 SVGAGI (reference sequence). The V and J ends lost 7 bases and 0 bases respectively, with 16 bases between them. The chain's CDR3 is CASTTGGLPSYEQYF. In DNA form, the CDR3 reads TGTGCCAGCACGACCGGGGGGCTCCCCTCCTACGAGCAGTACTTC.

This clonotype was seen ten or more times. The J gene is TRBJ2-6, the V gene TRBV5-1; D is possibly TRBD2 (5 bases). There are 15 residues in the CDR3. V was clipped by 2 bases and J by 4 bases, with 10 bases between them. Germline assignment: CDR1 SGHRS and CDR2 YFSETQ. The CDR3, as DNA: TGCGCCAGCAGCTTAGCGGCTTCCGGGGCCAACGTCCTGACTTTC. This translates into CASSLAASGANVLTF. The entire variable domain, with the rest obtained from reference TRBV5-1 and TRBJ2-6, is as follows: KAGVTQTPRYLIKTRGQQVTLSCSPISGHRSVSWYQQTPGQGLQFLFEYFSETQRNKGNFPGRFSGRQFSNSRSEMNVSTLELGDSALYLCASSLAASGANVLTFGAGSRLTVL.

This clonotype was observed many times. One end of the junction varies from germline; a read error may be responsible. The DNA of the CDR3 is TGCGCCGGCAGCTTGGAGTCACTACAGACCTACGAGCAGTACTTC. This codes for CAGSLESLQTYEQYF. This chain connects TRBV5-1 to TRBJ2-7; no clear D. Germline V gene lookup returns CDR1 SGHRS and CDR2 YFSETQ. This CDR3 region has 15 residues.

This clonotype has ten or more counts. This chain uses TRBV5-6 with TRBJ2-1; TRBD1 matches at 8 bases. The CDR3 runs to 16 residues. Germline V gene data show CDR1 as SGHDT and CDR2 as YYEEEE. J gave up 7 bases and V 4 bases, and 13 bases lay outside the gene matches. Here the CDR3 DNA reads TGTGCCAGCAGCAGGACTGGGACAGGTTCCCTAAATGAGCAGTTCTTC. This sequence encodes CASSRTGTGSLNEQFF.

The rearrangement links TRBV5-1 to TRBJ2-2, with TRBD2 matching over 8 bases. Germline CDR1 SGHRS, CDR2 YFSETQ. V lost 0 bases, J lost 3 bases, and 4 bases stayed unmatched. The CDR3 runs 16 residues. The DNA for the CDR3 is TGCGCCAGCAGCTTGGATAGGACTAGCTACACCGGGGAGCTGTTTTTT. This gives the protein CASSLDRTSYTGELFF.

In its sample, this clonotype was seen many times. In DNA form, the CDR3 reads TGCGCCAGCGTACTACAGCCCCTGAGCTCCTACGAGCAGTACTTC. Translation: CASVLQPLSSYEQYF. The rearrangement joins TRBV5-1 to TRBJ2-7; D gene unclear. CDR1 SGHRS and CDR2 YFSETQ come from the germline V gene. Trimming took off 7 bases at V and 0 bases at J, with 17 bases between the two ends. The CDR3 covers 15 residues.

In this sample, this clonotype turned up many times. The chain employs TRBV5-1 and TRBJ2-1; TRBD2 matches at 8 bases. Germline V gives CDR1 SGHRS, CDR2 YFSETQ. V lost 3 bases, J lost 8 bases, and 10 bases stayed unmatched. The CDR3 is made up of 15 amino acids. For the CDR3, the DNA is TGCGCCAGCAGCTCGGGACTAGAAGGTAGGGATGAGCAGTTCTTC. Protein product: CASSSGLEGRDEQFF.

This clonotype was recorded at least ten times. The chain has TRBV3-1 and TRBJ2-7; the D call may be TRBD1 or TRBD2 (5 bases each). Germline-derived CDR1 and CDR2 are LGHDT and YNNKEL (reference sequence). This CDR3 is 15 amino acids long. The germline V and J ends were trimmed by 4 bases and 3 bases, with 16 bases remaining between them. The CDR3 reads CASSPRRDGFYEQYF. CDR3 coding DNA: TGTGCCAGCAGCCCCAGAAGGGACGGATTCTACGAGCAGTACTTC.

This clonotype was detected many times. The rearrangement uses TRBV29-1 and TRBJ1-1; TRBD1 might be the D (6 bases). Trimming pared 7 bases from V and 7 bases from J, leaving 19 bases between. The CDR3 is 13 amino acids. CDR1 is SQVTM and CDR2 is ANQGSEA in the germline V gene. The CDR3 sequence: CSAGLGSGVEAFF. CDR3 coding DNA: TGCAGCGCCGGCCTGGGGTCAGGGGTTGAAGCTTTCTTT.

This clonotype occurred many times. The V call is TRBV5-1, the J call TRBJ1-1; no clear D gene. Trimming took off 4 bases at V and 1 base at J, with 8 bases between the two ends. The CDR3 has 13 residues. Germline assignment: CDR1 SGHRS and CDR2 YFSETQ. CDR3 sequence: CASSISQNTEAFF. CDR3 DNA: TGCGCCAGCAGCATTTCCCAGAACACTGAAGCTTTCTTT. Full variable domain (rest looked up from reference TRBV5-1 and TRBJ1-1): KAGVTQTPRYLIKTRGQQVTLSCSPISGHRSVSWYQQTPGQGLQFLFEYFSETQRNKGNFPGRFSGRQFSNSRSEMNVSTLELGDSALYLCASSISQNTEAFFGQGTRLTVV.

The chain is built from TRBV6-5 and TRBJ1-1; D call uncertain. Looked up from germline, CDR1 is MNHEY and CDR2 is SVGAGI. V lost 2 bases and J lost 1, with 11 bases in between. This CDR3 has 15 amino acids. This CDR3 is CASSYRRGQNTEAFF. CDR3 DNA sequence: TGTGCCAGCAGTTACAGGCGGGGTCAGAACACTGAAGCTTTCTTT.

This clonotype was seen ten or more times. The chain joins TRBV25-1 to TRBJ2-2; TRBD2 is a possible D gene (6 bases). V lost 8 bases and J 2 bases, leaving 12 bases between the germline ends. Germline CDR1 is MGHDK and CDR2 is SYGVNS. The CDR3 runs to 14 residues. The CDR3 sequence: CASCGTYNTGELFF. Here the CDR3 DNA reads TGTGCCAGCTGCGGGACTTACAACACCGGGGAGCTGTTTTTT.

This clonotype was detected many times. The chain joins TRBV7-9 to TRBJ2-7; either TRBD1 or TRBD2 may supply D (5 bases each). The CDR3 runs to 16 residues. Germline CDR1 reads SEHNR; CDR2 reads FQNEAQ (reference sequence). The V and J ends lost 1 base and 1 base respectively, with 14 bases between them. The CDR3 coding sequence is TGTGCCAGCAGCTTAGTATCCTGGGGGAGATCCTACGAGCAGTACTTC. Protein sequence: CASSLVSWGRSYEQYF.

As regards this clonotype: A junction end diverges from the germline sequence, so it may reflect a read error. V gene TRBV6-6 combines with J gene TRBJ1-5; 9 positions agree with TRBD1. Germline V gene data show CDR1 as MNHNY and CDR2 as SVGAGI (reference sequence). The CDR3 spans 15 residues. Written as DNA, the CDR3 is TGTGTCAGCACCCCCCCGGGACAGGGATATCAGCCCCAGCATTTT. Translating it yields CVSTPPGQGYQPQHF.